The T cell receptor (beta chain) under discussion was sequenced for a study of blood T cells in healthy people across ages. For the study at large: About one barcoded TCR beta cDNA was captured per two T cells. Study-level findings and limits: TCR beta diversity, measured per million T cells, fell in a roughly linear way with age.

With regard to this clonotype: What it binds is not known.

Healthy Caucasian individuals from Russia aged 6 to 90 served as donors. Alongside a J-beta primer mix, a sample-barcoded 5' primer served in a second PCR lasting about 7 to 11 cycles. TCRdb ran MiXCR on the 5' RACE reads and lists one entry per CDR3 protein. The table records more than 650,000 distinct CDR3 sequences, about 24% of them present only once. The CDR3 is 17 amino acids. V shed 6 bases and J 1 base; nucleotides not matched to a gene: 12. CDR1 is DFQATT and CDR2 is SNEGSKA in the germline V gene (reference sequence). This clonotype originated in a man aged 65 to 79 in good health. Sequencing input: blood. V is TRBV20-1 and J is TRBJ2-1; 10 nucleotides line up with TRBD2. The CDR3 reads CSAMRLAGVGSYNEQFF. In DNA form, the CDR3 reads TGCAGTGCCATGCGGCTAGCGGGAGTGGGGTCCTACAATGAGCAGTTCTTC.